The clone carrying this TCR beta chain was seen once. The target antigen is unknown. The sample belongs to a study of cytomegalovirus exposure and HLA in healthy donors. The V end lost 4 bases, the J end lost 0 bases, and 13 bases lay between the germline ends. Per germline, CDR1 KGHSH and CDR2 LQKENI. The CDR3 consists of 15 residues. Overall study findings and caveats: Most TCR sequences were uncommon, yet certain public TCRs appeared in many donors. A highly shared variant cluster was judged a likely technical artifact. Sequencing depth across donors, presence/absence analyses assumed, was roughly uniform.

The PCR ran on 60 Vbeta and 13 Jbeta primers. Per the study methods: Tens of millions of unique TCR beta chains, some 11 million shared, were counted in a later analysis. The repertoire was sequenced with immunoSEQ multiplex PCR; TCRdb's copy has only in-frame clones and lacks some. V, J and clone size derive from that table, while D and trimming were established from the DNA sequence. The sample contains 110,000 or so clones, approximately 83% of which appear only once. This chain joins TRBV18 and TRBJ2-7; TRBD2 might be the D (5 bases). Sequencing used PBMCs. This sequence originates from a young man in good health and CMV-seronegative. The CDR3 spells CASSQTDGISYEQYF. The DNA of the CDR3 is TGTGCCAGCTCACAGACGGACGGGATCTCCTACGAGCAGTACTTC.